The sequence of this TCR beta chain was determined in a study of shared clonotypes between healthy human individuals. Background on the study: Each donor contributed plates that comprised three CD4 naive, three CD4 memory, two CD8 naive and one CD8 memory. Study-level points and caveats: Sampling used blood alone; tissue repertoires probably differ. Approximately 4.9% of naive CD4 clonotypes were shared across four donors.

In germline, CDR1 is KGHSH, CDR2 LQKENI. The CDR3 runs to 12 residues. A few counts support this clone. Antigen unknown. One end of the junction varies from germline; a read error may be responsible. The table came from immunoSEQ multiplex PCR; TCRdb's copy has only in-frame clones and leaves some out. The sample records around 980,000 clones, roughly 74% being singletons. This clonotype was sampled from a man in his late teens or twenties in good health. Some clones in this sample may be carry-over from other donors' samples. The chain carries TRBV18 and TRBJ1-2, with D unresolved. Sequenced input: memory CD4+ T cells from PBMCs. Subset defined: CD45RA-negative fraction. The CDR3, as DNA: TGTGCCAGCTCACCACAGGGTCCCCACACCCACTTC. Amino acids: CASSPQGPHTHF.